One and the same sample provided the 6 T cell receptor beta chains below, sequenced in a study of blood T cell repertoires in COVID-19. Profiling relied on immunoSEQ multiplex PCR, and the TCRdb table lists in-frame clones only, not all of them. The sample lists about 130,000 clones, approximately 80% occurring once. Sequencing was done on a sample of peripheral blood. These receptors were taken from a man between 70 and 80 years old with acute or convalescent COVID-19.

Worth noting for this clone: Other DNA sequences in this specimen translate into the identical CDR3. The chain employs TRBV4-1 and TRBJ2-7; D is possibly TRBD2 (6 bases). V lost 0 bases and J lost 4, with 10 bases in between. The CDR3 is made up of 14 amino acids. Germline loops: CDR1 MGHRA, CDR2 YSYEKL. The CDR3 DNA sequence: TGCGCCAGCAGCCAAGAGAGGGGACTTTACGAGCAGTACTTC. Its protein is CASSQERGLYEQYF.

J is TRBJ2-7 and V is TRBV6-1; the D is unclear. CDR3 length: 13 amino acids. Trimming left V 2 bases short and J 6 bases short, with 11 bases between. Per the germline V gene, CDR1 is MNHNS and CDR2 is SASEGT. The CDR3 DNA is TGTGCCAGCAGTGAAAACCCAGCGAGCGAGCAGTACTTC. This codes for CASSENPASEQYF.

The gene calls are TRBV7-8 and TRBJ1-4, with 8 bases lining up with TRBD1. Germline V gives CDR1 SGHVS, CDR2 FQNEAQ. With 2 bases clipped from V and 6 bases from J, the junction kept 5 bases outside the gene matches. This CDR3 spans 15 amino acids. CDR3 coding DNA: TGTGCCAGCAGCTTACACAGGGGGAGGGATGAAAAACTGTTTTTT. Translated: CASSLHRGRDEKLFF. Full variable domain (remainder filled in from reference TRBV7-8 and TRBJ1-4): GAGVSQSPRYKVAKRGQDVALRCDPISGHVSLFWYQQALGQGPEFLTYFQNEAQLDKSGLPSDRFFAERPEGSVSTLKIQRTQQEDSAVYLCASSLHRGRDEKLFFGSGTQLSVL.

The chain recombines TRBV28 with TRBJ1-3, with unresolved D. V lost 6 bases and J 3 bases, leaving 15 bases between the germline ends. The CDR3 has 15 residues. Looked up from germline, CDR1 is MDHEN and CDR2 is SYDVKM. This CDR3 reads CASSGRGVHGNTIYF. The DNA for the CDR3 is TGTGCCAGCAGCGGTCGGGGTGTACATGGAAACACCATATATTTT.

V is TRBV7-2 and J is TRBJ1-3; D is unresolved. Germline V gives CDR1 SGHTA, CDR2 FQGNSA. This CDR3 region has 17 residues. Trimming removed 1 base at V and 0 bases at J, with 13 bases between. CDR3 protein: CASSLGPSTHSGNTIYF. For the CDR3, the DNA is TGTGCCAGCAGCTTAGGCCCATCTACTCACTCTGGAAACACCATATATTTT.

In its sample, this clone was seen a few times. Its ends do not fully match the called genes, so a read error is possible. The chain carries TRBV6-5 and TRBJ1-1; D not resolved. Germline V gene data show CDR1 as MNHEY and CDR2 as SVGAGI. The CDR3 runs to 14 residues. CDR3 protein: CASSDSRKRTEAFF. CDR3 in DNA: TGTGCCAGCAGTGACTCCAGGAAACGGACTGAAGCTTTCTTT.